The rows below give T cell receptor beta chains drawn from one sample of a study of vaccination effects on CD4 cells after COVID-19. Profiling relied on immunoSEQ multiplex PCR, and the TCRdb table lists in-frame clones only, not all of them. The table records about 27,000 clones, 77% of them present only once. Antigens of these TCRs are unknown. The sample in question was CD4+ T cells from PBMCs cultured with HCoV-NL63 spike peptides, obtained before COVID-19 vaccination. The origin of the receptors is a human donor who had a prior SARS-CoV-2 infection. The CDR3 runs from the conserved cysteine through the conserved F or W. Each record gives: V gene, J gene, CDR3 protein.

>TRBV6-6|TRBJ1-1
CASGSETEAFF
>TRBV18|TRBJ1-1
CASSPSTGTEAFF
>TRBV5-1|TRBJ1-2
CASSFGHPAEIYGYTF
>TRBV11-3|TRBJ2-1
CASSRNYNEQFF
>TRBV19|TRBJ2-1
CASSIVQGRGQFF
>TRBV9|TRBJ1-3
CASSAQGATGNTIYF
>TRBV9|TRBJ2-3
CASSVAGGRAPDTQYF
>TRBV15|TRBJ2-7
CATRAGGSRSEQYF
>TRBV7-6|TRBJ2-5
CASSSRLAGDQETQYF
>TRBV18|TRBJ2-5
CASSPRTQETQYF
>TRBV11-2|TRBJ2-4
CASSLRGQETSGIQYF
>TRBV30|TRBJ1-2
CAWTTGTGVGYTF
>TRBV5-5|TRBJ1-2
CASSLARGDGGYTF
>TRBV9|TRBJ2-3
CASSVGPSSTDTQYF
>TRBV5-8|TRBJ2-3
CASSIELTSQFTDTQYF
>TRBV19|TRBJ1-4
CASSMEWSGTNEKLFF
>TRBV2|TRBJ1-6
CASSVARYNSPLHF
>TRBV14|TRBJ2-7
CASSQANYEQYF
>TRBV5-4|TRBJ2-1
CASSSPLAGGYNEQFF
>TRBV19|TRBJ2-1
CASSLRHGLAGYNEQFF
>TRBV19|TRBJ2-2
CASRSQGNTGELFF
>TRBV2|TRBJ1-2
CASSGGNYGYTF
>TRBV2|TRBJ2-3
CASSELAGVDTQYF
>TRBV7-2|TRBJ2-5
CASSLVAGGRWALETQYF
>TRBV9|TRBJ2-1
CASSVMGIDEQFF
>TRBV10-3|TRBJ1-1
CAIRKNTEAFF
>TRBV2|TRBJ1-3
CASKGEGDSGNTIYF
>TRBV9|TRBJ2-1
CASSVWTGGYNEQFF
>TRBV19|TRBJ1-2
CASSTMIAGLNGYTF
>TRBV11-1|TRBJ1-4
CASSRLTGATNEKLFF
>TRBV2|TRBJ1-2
CASSAQITTNYGYTF
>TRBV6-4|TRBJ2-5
CASTVGGQGTRETQYF
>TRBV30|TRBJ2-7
CAWSVGRGSDEQYF
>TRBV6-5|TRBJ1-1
CASGDGENTEAFF
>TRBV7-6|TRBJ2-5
CASSYTPGGGETQYF
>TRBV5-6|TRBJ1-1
CASSSSGTSGWNTEAFF
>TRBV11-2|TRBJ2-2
CASSLLAGAGTGELFF
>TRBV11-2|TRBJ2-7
CASHWGHDEQYF